Reported below is one T cell receptor (beta chain). Its antigen is still unknown. This entry comes from a study of OX40 agonist ivuxolimab in advanced cancers. Overall study context: Three patients, one with hepatocellular carcinoma and two with cutaneous melanoma, responded partially. Points from the study as a whole: Circulating CD4+ and CD8+ T cells showed clonal expansion by week 6 at 0.1 to 3.0 mg/kg. Antigen specificity remained undetermined for the expanded peripheral T cells. In CD8+ T cells, expanded clones were on average more numerous than in CD4+.

The CDR3 runs to 16 residues. The ends were cut back, 8 bases at V and 0 bases at J, with 14 bases in the middle. From germline, CDR1 is LNHDA and CDR2 SQIVND (reference sequence). The data were produced by immunoSEQ multiplex PCR, yet TCRdb's version contains in-frame clones alone and is incomplete. The table records 15,000 to 20,000 clones, more than 85% of them present only once. V gene TRBV19 combines with J gene TRBJ1-6; possibly TRBD1 for D (5 bases). The source material was CD4+ or CD8+ T cells sorted from blood, sampled in a trial of the OX40 agonist ivuxolimab. The source of this sequence is an adult with an advanced solid tumor such as melanoma, head and neck, liver or kidney cancer. The CDR3 reads CASSPQGRSYNSPLHF. Written as DNA, the CDR3 is TGTGCCAGTTCTCCTCAGGGCCGCTCCTATAATTCACCCCTCCACTTT.